Included here is one T cell receptor beta chain sequence, with context. The CDR3 length is 17 residues. The J segment lost 5 bases and the V segment lost 7 bases, leaving 14 bases of the junction unmatched. Looked up from germline, CDR1 is SNHLY and CDR2 is FYNNEI. Here immunoSEQ multiplex PCR was the method, and the copy in TCRdb shows in-frame clones only, minus some. The sample has 40,000 to 65,000 clones, about 84% seen once; the top ten hold over 7.5%. The data were taken from a study of PD-1 blockade in mismatch repair-deficient tumors. All patients were mismatch repair deficient, assessed by either PCR or immunohistochemistry.

The sample in question was peripheral blood, obtained 20 weeks after starting pembrolizumab. The sequence came from an adult with mismatch repair-deficient cancer. This sequence joins TRBV2 and TRBJ2-3; 11 nucleotides align to TRBD2. The DNA for the CDR3 is TGTGCCAGCAAAGGGCAGGGGACTAGCGGAGGACGAGATACGCAGTATTTT. Protein product: CASKGQGTSGGRDTQYF. The entire variable domain, with the rest obtained from reference TRBV2 and TRBJ2-3, is as follows: EPEVTQTPSHQVTQMGQEVILRCVPISNHLYFYWYRQILGQKVEFLVSFYNNEISEKSEIFDDQFSVERPDGSNFTLKIRSTKLEDSAMYFCASKGQGTSGGRDTQYFGPGTRLTVL.